These T cell receptor beta chains were read from a single sample in a study of cytomegalovirus exposure and HLA in healthy donors. TCRdb keeps only in-frame clones here, not all; method: immunoSEQ multiplex PCR. Of 90,000 to 120,000 clones in the sample, roughly 73% are singletons; the top ten hold around 7.4%. The specimen sequenced was PBMCs. These receptors were collected from a man aged 25-40 years in good health and CMV-seronegative. Each CDR3 is given with its conserved first and last residue. A clone size is listed for some rows: how often the clone was seen (once, few, many), or a class if it is expanded.

j_call,v_call,clone_size,cdr3_aa
TRBJ2-1,TRBV9,NA,CASSVGSSGLYNEQFF
TRBJ1-2,TRBV30,few,CAWSFGWSREGGGYTF
TRBJ2-2,TRBV9,NA,CASSFGTGDAGELFF
TRBJ1-5,TRBV27,once,CASSSRGLSGNQPQHF
TRBJ2-3,TRBV2,NA,CATGLSDTQYF
TRBJ2-7,TRBV5-1,few,CASSGRDYQRQYF
TRBJ1-3,TRBV2,NA,CASSDLPGNTIYF
TRBJ2-1,TRBV19,NA,CASSGLAAYNEQFF
TRBJ2-4,TRBV4-2,NA,CASSNQGGGAKNIQYF
TRBJ1-6,TRBV7-3,few,CASTPATGRNSPLHF
TRBJ2-7,TRBV10-3,NA,CAISESPAGPEYEQYF
NA,TRBV7-9,NA,CASSLVTLSSYEQYF
TRBJ1-4,TRBV6-1,NA,CATGEKLFF
TRBJ2-6,TRBV9,NA,CASSVATGGASGANVLTF
TRBJ2-4,TRBV28,once,CASRRIAGNIQYF
TRBJ2-5,TRBV27,few,CASRTSGTYQETQYF